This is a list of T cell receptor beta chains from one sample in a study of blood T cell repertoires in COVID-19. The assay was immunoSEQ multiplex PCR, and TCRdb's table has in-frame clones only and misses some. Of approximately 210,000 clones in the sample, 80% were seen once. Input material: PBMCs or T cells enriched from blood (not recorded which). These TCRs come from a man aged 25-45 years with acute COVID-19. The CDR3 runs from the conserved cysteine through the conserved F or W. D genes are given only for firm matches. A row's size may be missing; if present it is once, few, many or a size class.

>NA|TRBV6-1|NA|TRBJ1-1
CASSEPYQPGATEAFF
TGTGCCAGCAGTGAACCTTACCAACCGGGAGCCACTGAAGCTTTCTTT
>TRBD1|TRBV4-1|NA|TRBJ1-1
CASSHPFRQGGTEAFF
TGCGCCAGCAGCCACCCCTTCAGACAGGGGGGGACTGAAGCTTTCTTT
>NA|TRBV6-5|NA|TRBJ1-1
CASSLINRELAFF
TGTGCCAGCAGCCTTATTAACAGGGAATTGGCTTTCTTT
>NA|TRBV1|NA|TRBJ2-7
CTSSLPSGTGFDEQYF
TGCACCAGCAGCCTTCCTTCCGGGACAGGGTTCGACGAGCAGTACTTC
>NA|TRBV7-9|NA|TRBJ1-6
CASSLERGGSPLHF
TGTGCCAGCAGCTTAGAAAGGGGGGGGTCACCCCTCCACTTT
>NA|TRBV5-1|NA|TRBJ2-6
CASKSGGTGANVLTF
TGCGCCAGCAAGAGTGGGGGGACTGGGGCCAACGTCCTGACTTTC
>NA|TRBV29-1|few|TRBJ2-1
CSVGTGTPGAGEQFF
TGCAGCGTTGGAACCGGGACACCCGGGGCGGGTGAGCAGTTCTTC
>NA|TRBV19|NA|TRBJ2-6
CASSRGISGANVLTF
TGTGCCAGTAGTAGAGGGATCTCTGGGGCCAACGTCCTGACTTTC
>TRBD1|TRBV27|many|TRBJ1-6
CASSFQGGGSPLHF
TGTGCCAGCAGTTTTCAGGGGGGAGGATCACCCCTCCACTTT
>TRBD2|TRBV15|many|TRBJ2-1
CATSRDSLAGDNNEQFF
TGTGCCACCAGCAGAGATTCGCTAGCGGGGGACAACAATGAGCAGTTCTTC
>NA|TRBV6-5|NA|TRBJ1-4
CASSPTGSNEKLFF
TGTGCCAGCAGTCCTACAGGGAGTAATGAAAAACTGTTTTTT
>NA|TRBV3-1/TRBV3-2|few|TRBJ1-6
CASSQVEGVSPLHF
TGTGCCAGCAGCCAAGTAGAGGGGGTATCACCCCTCCACTTT
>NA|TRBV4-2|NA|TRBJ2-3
CASSQSEATQYF
TGTGCCAGCAGCCAAAGTGAGGCTACGCAGTATTTT
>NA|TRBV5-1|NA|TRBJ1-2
CASSLSTHSNYGYTF
TGCGCCAGCAGCCTTTCTACGCATTCTAACTATGGCTACACCTTC
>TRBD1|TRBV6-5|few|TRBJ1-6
CASTRQGNNSPLHF
TGTGCCAGTACTAGACAGGGAAATAATTCACCCCTCCACTTT
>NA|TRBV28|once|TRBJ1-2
CASSWTVPNYGYTF
TGTGCCAGCAGTTGGACAGTTCCTAACTATGGCTACACCTTC
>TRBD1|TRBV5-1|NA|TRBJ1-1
CASRVHLDRRNTEAFF
TGCGCCAGCAGGGTTCACTTGGACAGGAGGAACACTGAAGCTTTCTTT
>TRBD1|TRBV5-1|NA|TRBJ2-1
CASSLGGVRDNEQFF
TGCGCCAGCAGCTTAGGGGGCGTACGAGATAATGAGCAGTTCTTC
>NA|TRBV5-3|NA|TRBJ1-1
CARSPKLHFVTEAFF
TGTGCCAGAAGCCCAAAGCTTCATTTCGTCACTGAAGCTTTCTTT
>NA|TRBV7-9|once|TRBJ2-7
CASSPGVYEGEQYF
TGTGCCAGCAGCCCAGGGGTTTACGAAGGTGAGCAGTACTTC
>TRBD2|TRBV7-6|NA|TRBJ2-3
CASSLNGGSSTDTQYF
TGTGCCAGCAGCTTAAACGGGGGGTCTAGCACAGATACGCAGTATTTT
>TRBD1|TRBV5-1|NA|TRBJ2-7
CASSGTAISYEQYF
TGCGCCAGCAGTGGGACAGCTATTTCCTACGAGCAGTACTTC
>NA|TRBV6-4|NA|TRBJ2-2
CASSDSSFYGELFF
TGTGCCAGCAGTGATTCCAGTTTTTACGGGGAGCTGTTTTTT
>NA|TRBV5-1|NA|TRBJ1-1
CASSLTGSGTEAFF
TGCGCCAGCAGCTTAACAGGGTCGGGCACTGAAGCTTTCTTT
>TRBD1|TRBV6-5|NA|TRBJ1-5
CASRTGPNQPQHF
TGTGCCTCTCGGACAGGCCCCAATCAGCCCCAGCATTTT
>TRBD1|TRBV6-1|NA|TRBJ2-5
CASSELGQGALTQYF
TGTGCCAGCAGTGAATTAGGGCAGGGGGCATTGACCCAGTACTTC
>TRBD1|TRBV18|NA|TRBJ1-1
CASSPGQGLIGAAFF
TGTGCCAGCTCACCGGGACAGGGGTTGATTGGGGCAGCTTTCTTT
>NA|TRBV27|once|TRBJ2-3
CASSLGSVGQYF
TGTGCCAGCAGTTTGGGCTCGGTGGGGCAGTATTTT
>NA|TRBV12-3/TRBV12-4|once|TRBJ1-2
CASSPPPGYTF
TGTGCCAGCAGTCCCCCCCCGGGCTACACCTTC
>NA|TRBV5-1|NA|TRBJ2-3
CASSLVGQNTDTQYF
TGCGCCAGCAGCTTGGTAGGACAGAACACAGATACGCAGTATTTT
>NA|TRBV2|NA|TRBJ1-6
CASSELGGTYNSPLHF
TGTGCCAGCAGTGAACTGGGGGGAACCTATAATTCACCCCTCCACTTT
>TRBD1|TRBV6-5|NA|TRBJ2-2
CASRTGGSTGELFF
TGTGCCAGCAGGACAGGGGGATCCACCGGGGAGCTGTTTTTT
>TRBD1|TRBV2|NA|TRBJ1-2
CASGGEQWTGGGYGYTF
TGTGCCAGCGGGGGTGAGCAGTGGACAGGGGGTGGCTATGGCTACACCTTC
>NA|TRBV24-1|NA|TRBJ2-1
CATSDDRTLNNEQFF
TGTGCCACCAGTGATGACCGGACATTAAACAATGAGCAGTTCTTC
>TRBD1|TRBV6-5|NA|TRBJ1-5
CATKDRVDSNQPQHF
TGTGCCACCAAAGACAGGGTTGATAGCAATCAGCCCCAGCATTTT